These 24 T cell receptor beta chains were all obtained from the same sample, sequenced in a study of blood T cell repertoires in COVID-19. Clones were read by immunoSEQ multiplex PCR, and TCRdb kept only the in-frame ones, dropping some. The table records roughly 62,000 clones, around four fifths of them present only once. The source material was peripheral blood. These receptors were obtained from a man aged 30 to 39 with COVID-19, enrolled during active disease.

In this sample, this clone turned up a few times. This chain joins TRBV5-1 and TRBJ2-7; a weak D match, TRBD1 (6 bases). Germline V CDR1 and CDR2: SGHRS, YFSETQ. This CDR3 region has 13 residues. V was cut by 4 bases and J by 0 bases, with 8 bases left in between. In DNA, the CDR3 is TGCGCCAGCAGCCGGGACATCTCCTACGAGCAGTACTTC. Amino acid sequence: CASSRDISYEQYF.

J is TRBJ2-7 and V is TRBV19; D call uncertain. The V and J ends lost 3 bases and 3 bases respectively, with 21 bases between them. CDR1 and CDR2 (germline): LNHDA, SQIVND (reference sequence). The CDR3 sequence is 17 residues long. CDR3 residues: CASSMYGELSSFYEQYF. DNA for the CDR3: TGTGCCAGTAGTATGTATGGTGAGCTTTCCTCTTTCTACGAGCAGTACTTC. Full variable domain (outside the CDR3, taken from reference TRBV19 and TRBJ2-7): DGGITQSPKYLFRKEGQNVTLSCEQNLNHDAMYWYRQDPGQGLRLIYYSQIVNDFQKGDIAEGYSVSREKKESFPLTVTSAQKNPTAFYLCASSMYGELSSFYEQYFGPGTRLTVT.

CDR3 loop: CASSPRTSGKAVETQYF. CDR3 in DNA: TGTGCCAGTAGCCCCCGGACTAGCGGGAAGGCAGTTGAGACCCAGTACTTC. This rearrangement joins TRBV19 to TRBJ2-5; 12 positions match TRBD2. The CDR3 has 17 amino acids. V gave up 6 bases and J gave up 5 bases; unmatched junction bases: 13. Germline V lookup: CDR1 LNHDA, CDR2 SQIVND (reference sequence).

The V gene is TRBV4-1, the J gene TRBJ2-5; 8 bases map to TRBD2. Losses at the gene ends were 0 bases for V and 0 bases for J; bases not matched to a gene: 6. Germline V CDR1 and CDR2: MGHRA, YSYEKL. CDR3 length equals 17 residues. This chain's CDR3 is CASSQDWASGYQETQYF. CDR3 DNA: TGCGCCAGCAGCCAAGATTGGGCTAGCGGGTACCAAGAGACCCAGTACTTC.

The rearrangement uses TRBV15 and TRBJ2-3, with D possibly TRBD2 on 5 matching bases. Trimming took 4 bases from V and 6 from J, leaving 17 bases between them. CDR1 and CDR2 (germline): LNHNV, YYDKDF (reference sequence). The CDR3 spans 15 residues. CDR3 in DNA: TGTGCCACCAGCATAAGGACTCGACTCGGGGATACGCAGTATTTT. Translating gives CATSIRTRLGDTQYF.

The gene calls are TRBV28 and TRBJ1-6; 8 nucleotides agree with TRBD1. Germline V gene sequence: CDR1 MDHEN, CDR2 SYDVKM. The CDR3 totals 14 residues. Trimming at V came to 7 bases and at J to 7 bases, leaving 6 bases not matched to a gene. CDR3 DNA: TGTGCCAGCACTAAGGACAGGGCCAATTCACCCCTCCACTTT. It specifies CASTKDRANSPLHF.

There are a few counts of this clone. The rearrangement uses TRBV27 and TRBJ1-1; TRBD1 agrees at 10 bases. After removal of 5 bases from V and 0 bases from J, the junction contained 6 bases not matched to a gene. The germline CDR1 and CDR2 sequences are MNHEY and SMNVEV (reference sequence). The CDR3 runs to 16 residues. The CDR3, as DNA: TGTGCCAGCAGTGTAGACAGGGGGCTCATGAACACTGAAGCTTTCTTT. Amino acids: CASSVDRGLMNTEAFF.

The chain recombines TRBV3-1 (or the pseudogene TRBV3-2) with TRBJ1-1; the match to TRBD1 covers 8 bases. V lost 2 bases and J lost 8; bases outside the gene matches: 4. This CDR3 region has 13 residues. CDR1 LGHDT and CDR2 YNNKEL come from the germline V gene (reference sequence). The CDR3 sequence is CASSQRQGREAFF. The DNA of the CDR3 is TGTGCCAGCAGCCAACGACAGGGGAGGGAAGCTTTCTTT.

The V and J genes are TRBV25-1 and TRBJ2-7; D perhaps matches TRBD1 (5 bases). The germline V gene encodes CDR1 MGHDK and CDR2 SYGVNS. CDR3 length: 12 residues. Deletions cut 7 bases from V and 0 bases from J, with 7 bases between. CDR3 residues: CASKGDSYEQYF. The CDR3 region has the DNA TGTGCCAGCAAAGGGGACTCCTACGAGCAGTACTTC.

The chain is built from TRBV7-2 and TRBJ2-3; tentatively, D is TRBD1 (5 bases). The V gene lost 8 bases and the J gene lost 2 bases, with 20 bases spanning the gap. The CDR3 covers 16 residues. Germline loops: CDR1 SGHTA, CDR2 FQGNSA. The DNA of the CDR3 is TGTGCCAGCCCCCCGGGTGGGGCGTTAGTCACAGATACGCAGTATTTT. This gives the protein CASPPGGALVTDTQYF.

This rearrangement joins TRBV28 to TRBJ1-4; 7 bases match TRBD1. The V segment lost 10 bases and the J segment 3 bases; nucleotides outside the gene matches: 11. Germline V gene lookup returns CDR1 MDHEN and CDR2 SYDVKM. The length of the CDR3 is 15 residues. The CDR3 is CATSYTGVSNEKLFF. The CDR3 DNA reads TGTGCCACGTCCTACACAGGGGTATCTAATGAAAAACTGTTTTTT.

The rearrangement links TRBV27 to TRBJ2-2, with a tentative D call TRBD2 (6 bases). The CDR3 extends over 16 amino acids. V dropped 5 bases and J dropped 2 bases, with 15 bases sitting between them. The germline V gene encodes CDR1 MNHEY and CDR2 SMNVEV (reference sequence). This CDR3 reads CASSPRGISNTGELFF. DNA of the CDR3: TGTGCCAGCAGTCCCCGGGGGATATCAAACACCGGGGAGCTGTTTTTT.

This chain joins TRBV5-1 and TRBJ1-2; D gene uncertain. The V and J ends lost 3 bases and 8 bases respectively, with 17 bases between them. The CDR3 is 14 residues long. The germline CDR1 and CDR2 sequences are SGHRS and YFSETQ. This CDR3 reads CASSYSGAVEGYTF. CDR3 bases: TGCGCCAGCAGCTACTCCGGCGCCGTGGAGGGCTACACCTTC.

The chain is built from TRBV24-1 and TRBJ2-2, with 14 bases that match TRBD2. Germline V CDR1 and CDR2: KGHDR, SFDVKD. Losses at the gene ends were 0 bases for V and 5 bases for J; bases not matched to a gene: 4. The CDR3 consists of 18 residues. The CDR3 reads CATSDLTGTSGRTGELFF. CDR3 DNA: TGTGCCACCAGTGATTTGACCGGGACTAGCGGGAGAACCGGGGAGCTGTTTTTT.

V is TRBV7-9 and J is TRBJ2-3; the D gene is possibly TRBD2 (5 bases). With 1 base removed from V and 5 bases from J, the gap between germline ends came to 16 bases. The germline CDR1 and CDR2 sequences are SEHNR and FQNEAQ (reference sequence). CDR3 size: 16 residues. CDR3 sequence (DNA): TGTGCCAGCAGCTTAGGGTGGGAGACCGTAGAAGATACGCAGTATTTT. It yields the protein CASSLGWETVEDTQYF.

V is TRBV28 and J is TRBJ2-6; the D gene is possibly TRBD2 (6 bases). Trimming took 5 bases from V and 5 from J, leaving 16 bases between them. CDR1 MDHEN and CDR2 SYDVKM come from the germline V gene. This CDR3 contains 16 residues. This chain's CDR3 is CASSPSLGGRANVLTF. CDR3 in DNA: TGTGCCAGCAGTCCATCCCTTGGGGGGAGGGCCAACGTCCTGACTTTC.

The chain is built from TRBV3-1 (or the pseudogene TRBV3-2) and TRBJ1-1; no definite D call. V gave up 0 bases and J gave up 11 bases, with 13 bases separating them. Germline CDR1 is LGHDT and CDR2 is YNNKEL (reference sequence). This CDR3 is built from 13 residues. The DNA of the CDR3 is TGTGCCAGCAGCCAAGACCTCGGGGTTATGGCTTTCTTT. This translates into CASSQDLGVMAFF.

The chain joins TRBV19 to TRBJ1-1, with 12 nucleotides matching TRBD1. This CDR3 region has 16 residues. The germline CDR1 and CDR2 sequences are LNHDA and SQIVND (reference sequence). The ends lost 8 bases at V and 1 base at J; junction bases unmatched: 8. CDR3 region: CASRTGTGGRNTEAFF. The CDR3 DNA follows: TGTGCCAGTCGCACCGGGACAGGGGGCCGGAACACTGAAGCTTTCTTT.

The chain employs TRBV5-4 and TRBJ1-1; D gene ambiguous. The CDR3 has 12 amino acids. V lost 2 bases and J 4 bases, leaving 6 bases between the germline ends. Germline CDR1 SGHNT, CDR2 YYREEE (reference sequence). CDR3 sequence reads: CASSFGGTEAFF. CDR3 DNA sequence: TGTGCCAGCAGCTTCGGTGGCACTGAAGCTTTCTTT.

The chain employs TRBV9 and TRBJ2-3; no reliable D call. Looked up from germline, CDR1 is SGDLS and CDR2 is YYNGEE. V lost 0 bases, J lost 1 base, and 12 bases lay in between. This CDR3 is built from 16 residues. Here the CDR3 DNA reads TGTGCCAGCAGCGTAGCCTACTATCGGGGCACAGATACGCAGTATTTT. Translated: CASSVAYYRGTDTQYF. The whole variable domain, remainder taken from reference TRBV9 and TRBJ2-3, is DSGVTQTPKHLITATGQRVTLRCSPRSGDLSVYWYQQSLDQGLQFLIQYYNGEERAKGNILERFSAQQFPDLHSELNLSSLELGDSALYFCASSVAYYRGTDTQYFGPGTRLTVL.

The chain recombines TRBV11-2 with TRBJ2-1; maybe TRBD2 (6 bases). Trimming took off 8 bases at V and 5 bases at J, with 13 bases between the two ends. Looked up from germline, CDR1 is SGHAT and CDR2 is FQNNGV. This CDR3 spans 13 amino acids. This CDR3 is CASLRTTNNEQFF. CDR3 sequence (DNA): TGTGCCAGCCTACGGACTACCAACAATGAGCAGTTCTTC. The complete variable domain, with remaining parts taken from reference TRBV11-2 and TRBJ2-1, reads EAGVAQSPRYKIIEKRQSVAFWCNPISGHATLYWYQQILGQGPKLLIQFQNNGVVDDSQLPKDRFSAERLKGVDSTLKIQPAKLEDSAVYLCASLRTTNNEQFFGPGTRLTVL.

The V call is TRBV2, the J call TRBJ1-5, with a tentative D call TRBD1 (5 bases). This CDR3 contains 15 residues. CDR1 SNHLY and CDR2 FYNNEI come from the germline V gene. Trimming removed 6 bases at V and 3 bases at J, with 15 bases between. The CDR3 loop is CASSVDSRVNQPQHF. The CDR3 coding sequence is TGTGCCAGCAGCGTAGACAGTAGGGTCAATCAGCCCCAGCATTTT.

The genes are TRBV7-9 and TRBJ1-3, with D hard to call. The CDR3 sequence is 14 residues long. The germline gives CDR1 SEHNR, CDR2 FQNEAQ (reference sequence). Deletions cut 1 base from V and 5 bases from J, with 9 bases between. CDR3 DNA sequence: TGTGCCAGCAGCTTAGAACGCGAACGAAACACCATATATTTT. This codes for CASSLERERNTIYF.

This clone is a singleton in its sample. V and J are TRBV11-2 and TRBJ2-1; TRBD1 agrees at 9 bases. CDR1 and CDR2 (germline): SGHAT, FQNNGV. Unmatched junction bases numbered 12, after V lost 4 bases and J lost 8 bases. The length of the CDR3 is 16 residues. In DNA, the CDR3 is TGTGCCAGCAGCTCTCTATACAGGGGGCGCCGGCATGAGCAGTTCTTC. It yields the protein CASSSLYRGRRHEQFF.